Following are 9 T cell receptor beta chains from one sample sequenced in a study of identical twins. TCRdb re-called the 5' RACE reads through MiXCR, storing one row per CDR3 protein. The sample includes some 590,000 distinct CDR3 sequences, more than 9% of them seen just once. These sequences were also reported in another study, on yellow fever vaccine responses in identical twins.

The sequencing sample was made of PBMCs. The receptors were sampled from a woman aged 18-29 years in good health.

At least ten counts were recorded for this clonotype. The chain uses TRBV12-3 or TRBV12-4 and TRBJ2-5, with 12 bases that match TRBD1. The J segment lost 5 bases and the V segment lost 4 bases, leaving 5 bases of the junction unmatched. This CDR3 spans 15 amino acids. This chain's CDR3 is CASSSGQGAMETQYF. CDR3 bases: TGTGCCAGCAGTTCGGGACAGGGGGCGATGGAGACCCAGTACTTC.

The chain links TRBV19 to TRBJ2-1; tentative D call: TRBD2 (7 bases). Trimming took 7 bases from V and 3 from J, leaving 16 bases between them. This CDR3 has 15 residues. CDR1 is LNHDA, CDR2 SQIVND, per germline (reference sequence). CDR3 in amino acids: CASKVRGALYNEQFF. In nucleotides, the CDR3 is TGTGCCAGTAAAGTCCGGGGGGCCCTCTACAATGAGCAGTTCTTC.

This clonotype was picked up many times. The chain has TRBV3-1 and TRBJ1-2; D uncertain. V was pared by 1 base and J by 8 bases, with 8 bases between. CDR1 is LGHDT and CDR2 is YNNKEL in the germline V gene (reference sequence). The CDR3 spans 12 residues. Here the CDR3 reads CASSQVDVGYTF. CDR3 DNA sequence: TGTGCCAGCAGCCAAGTCGATGTAGGCTACACCTTC.

This clonotype has ten or more counts. The CDR3 is CSARSLAGAKDTQYF. CDR3 coding DNA: TGCAGTGCTAGATCGCTAGCGGGGGCAAAGGATACGCAGTATTTT. This chain uses TRBV20-1 with TRBJ2-3; 10 nucleotides align to TRBD2. The germline V gene encodes CDR1 DFQATT and CDR2 SNEGSKA (reference sequence). This CDR3 is 15 amino acids long. The V segment lost 2 bases and the J segment 6 bases; nucleotides outside the gene matches: 8.

The chain combines TRBV12-3 or TRBV12-4 with TRBJ1-2, with unresolved D. This CDR3 spans 13 amino acids. Deletions cut 9 bases from V and 8 bases from J, with 19 bases between. CDR3: CASSVTTPWGYTF. In DNA form, the CDR3 reads TGTGCCAGTTCCGTCACGACCCCCTGGGGCTACACCTTC.

The CDR3 region is CASSRKGAGTGELFF. The CDR3, as DNA: TGTGCCAGCAGCCGTAAGGGCGCCGGGACCGGGGAGCTGTTTTTT. The V call is TRBV7-2, the J call TRBJ2-2; D is ambiguous. The CDR3 totals 15 residues. The V end was cut by 5 bases, the J end by 5 bases, with 15 bases between. Germline assignment: CDR1 SGHTA and CDR2 FQGNSA. Full variable domain (rest looked up from reference TRBV7-2 and TRBJ2-2): GAGVSQSPSNKVTEKGKDVELRCDPISGHTALYWYRQSLGQGLEFLIYFQGNSAPDKSGLPSDRFSAERTGGSVSTLTIQRTQQEDSAVYLCASSRKGAGTGELFFGEGSRLTVL.

The CDR3 DNA reads TGCAGTGCTAGACCTCTAGCGGGGCGGTCCTACGAGCAGTACTTC. Protein product: CSARPLAGRSYEQYF. The V and J genes are TRBV20-1 and TRBJ2-7; 9 nucleotides match TRBD2. V gave up 2 bases and J gave up 1 base; unmatched junction bases: 6. Germline V gene lookup returns CDR1 DFQATT and CDR2 SNEGSKA (reference sequence). This CDR3 has 15 residues.

This clonotype was seen a few times. The chain combines TRBV6-5 with TRBJ2-7; 7 bases are a match to TRBD2. The V and J ends lost 0 bases and 3 bases, in that order; junction bases with no gene match: 5. CDR1 MNHEY and CDR2 SVGAGI come from the germline V gene. The CDR3 totals 15 residues. CDR3 DNA sequence: TGTGCCAGCAGTTACTCGATAGCGGGCTTCTACGAGCAGTACTTC. This gives the protein CASSYSIAGFYEQYF.

This clonotype was detected only a few times. The chain employs TRBV6-2 or TRBV6-3 and TRBJ2-7; TRBD2 matches 8 bases. The trim removed 0 bases at V and 3 bases at J, leaving 7 bases unmatched. The CDR3 loop spans 16 amino acids. Germline V CDR1 and CDR2: MNHEY, SVGEGT. DNA of the CDR3: TGTGCCAGCAGTTACTCGTTCATAGCGGGAATCTACGAGCAGTACTTC. Translation: CASSYSFIAGIYEQYF.